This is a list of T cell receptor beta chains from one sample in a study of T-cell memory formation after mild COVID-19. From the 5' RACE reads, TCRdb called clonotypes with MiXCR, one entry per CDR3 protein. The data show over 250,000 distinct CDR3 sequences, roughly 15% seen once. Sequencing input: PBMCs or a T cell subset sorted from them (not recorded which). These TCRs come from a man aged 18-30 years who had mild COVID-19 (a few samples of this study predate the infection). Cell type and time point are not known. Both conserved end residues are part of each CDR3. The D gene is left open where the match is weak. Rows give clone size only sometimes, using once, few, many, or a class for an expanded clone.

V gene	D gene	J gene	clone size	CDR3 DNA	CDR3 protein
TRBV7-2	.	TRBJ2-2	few	TGTGCCAGCAGATTTGGACTGAACACCGGGGAGCTGTTTTTT	CASRFGLNTGELFF
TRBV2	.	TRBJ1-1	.	TGTGCCAGCAGTGAACCGGCAGGGTCTTTCGTGAACACTGAAGCTTTCTTT	CASSEPAGSFVNTEAFF
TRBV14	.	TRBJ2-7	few	TGTGCCAGCAGCCAGGCGCCGGGGGGCGGAATCTACGAGCAGTACTTC	CASSQAPGGGIYEQYF
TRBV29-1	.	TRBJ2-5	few	TGCAGCGTTGAAGATCACCCCCAGTACTTC	CSVEDHPQYF
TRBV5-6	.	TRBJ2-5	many	TGTGCCAGCAGCTTGGATGAGCAAGAGACCCAGTACTTC	CASSLDEQETQYF
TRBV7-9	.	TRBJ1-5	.	TGTGCCAGCAGCGTATCCTCCGGGCCCCAGCATTTT	CASSVSSGPQHF
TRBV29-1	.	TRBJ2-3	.	TGCAGCGTTTTCGCGGGTTTCAGGGATACGCAGTATTTT	CSVFAGFRDTQYF
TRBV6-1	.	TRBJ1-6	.	TGTGCCAGCAGTGAAAACGGTTATAATTCACCCCTCCACTTT	CASSENGYNSPLHF
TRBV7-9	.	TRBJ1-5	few	TGTGCCAGCAGGGGCCAGGGGATGGGCAAGCCCCAGCATTTT	CASRGQGMGKPQHF
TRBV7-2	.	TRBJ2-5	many	TGTGCCAGCAGCGAACTGGAGACCCAGTACTTC	CASSELETQYF
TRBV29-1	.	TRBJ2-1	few	TGCAGCGTTGAAGCCTATTCTGCGAGCTCCTACAATGAGCAGTTCTTC	CSVEAYSASSYNEQFF
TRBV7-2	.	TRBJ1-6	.	TGTGCCAGCAGCTTATTCCCCAGGGACTCACCCCTCCACTTT	CASSLFPRDSPLHF
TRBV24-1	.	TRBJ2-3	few	TGTGCCACCAGTGGGCGGGCCACAGATACGCAGTATTTT	CATSGRATDTQYF
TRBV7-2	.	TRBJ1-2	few	TGTGCCAGCAGCTTAGCCGGGACAACAGGGGGCTACACCTTC	CASSLAGTTGGYTF
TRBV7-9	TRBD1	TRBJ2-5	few	TGTGCCAGCCGGACCAGGGGGCGAGAGACCCAGTACTTC	CASRTRGRETQYF
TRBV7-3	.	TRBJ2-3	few	TGTGCCAGCAGCTTAATTCCGGACAGAACAGATACGCAGTATTTT	CASSLIPDRTDTQYF
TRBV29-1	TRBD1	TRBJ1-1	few	TGCAGCGTAAGCAGACAGGGGTGGAGCACTGAAGCTTTCTTT	CSVSRQGWSTEAFF
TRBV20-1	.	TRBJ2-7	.	TGCAGTGCGGTCCTCGAGCAGTACTTC	CSAVLEQYF
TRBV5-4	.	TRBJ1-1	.	TGTGCCAGCAGCCCCTCCACCGGCGGGGAAGCTTTCTTT	CASSPSTGGEAFF
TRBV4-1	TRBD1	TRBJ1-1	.	TGCGCCAGCGGACAGGGCGGTGAAGCTTTCTTT	CASGQGGEAFF
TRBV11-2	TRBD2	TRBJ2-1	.	TGTGCCAGCAGCTACCGGACTAGCGGGACGGGTGAGCAGTTCTTC	CASSYRTSGTGEQFF
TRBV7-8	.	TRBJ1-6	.	TGTGCCAGCAGCTTAACATGGGATCATAATTCACCCCTCCACTTT	CASSLTWDHNSPLHF
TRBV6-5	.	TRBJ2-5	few	TGTGCCAGCAGAGAATGGGCATTGGAGACCCAGTACTTC	CASREWALETQYF
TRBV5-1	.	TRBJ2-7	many	TGCGCCAGCAACCTGGGTGGGGGAAGCGACGAGCAGTACTTC	CASNLGGGSDEQYF
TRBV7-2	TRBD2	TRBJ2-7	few	TGTGCCAGCAGCTTAGTCTCGCGGGGGGTCCCCTACGAGCAGTACTTC	CASSLVSRGVPYEQYF
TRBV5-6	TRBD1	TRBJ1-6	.	TGTGCCAGCAACTTGAGAGGGACAGGGGGTTCACCCCTCCACTTT	CASNLRGTGGSPLHF
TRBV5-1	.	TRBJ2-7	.	TGCGCCAGCAGCCAGACTGCCTACGAGCAGTACTTC	CASSQTAYEQYF
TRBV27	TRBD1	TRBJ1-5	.	TGTGCCAGCAGACGGACAGGGGGCGACCAGCCCCAGCATTTT	CASRRTGGDQPQHF
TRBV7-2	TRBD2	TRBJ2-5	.	TGTGCCAGCAGCTCCGAAATAGCGGGGGCAGAGACCCAGTACTTC	CASSSEIAGAETQYF
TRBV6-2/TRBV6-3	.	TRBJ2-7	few	TGTGCCAGCAGGACAACAGGGATGTACGAGCAGTACTTC	CASRTTGMYEQYF
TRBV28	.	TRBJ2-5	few	TGTGCCAGCAGAACAGGGACGATAGAGACCCAGTACTTC	CASRTGTIETQYF
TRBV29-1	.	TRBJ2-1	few	TGCAGCGCCTGCACGAGCTCCTACAATGAGCAGTTCTTC	CSACTSSYNEQFF
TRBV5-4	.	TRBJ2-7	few	TGTGCCAGCAGCTTGGCTTTACAGGGCTACGAGCAGTACTTC	CASSLALQGYEQYF
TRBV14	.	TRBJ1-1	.	TGTGCCAGCAGCCCTTTCGGGGGCTTGAACACTGAAGCTTTCTTT	CASSPFGGLNTEAFF
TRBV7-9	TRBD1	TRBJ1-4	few	TGTGCCAGCAGCCTGCCGGGACAGGGTGAAAAACTGTTTTTT	CASSLPGQGEKLFF
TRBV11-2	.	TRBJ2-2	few	TGTGCCAGCAGCTTGGGTAGGGAGGTCGTCGGGGAGCTGTTTTTT	CASSLGREVVGELFF
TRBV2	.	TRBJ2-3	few	TGTGCCAGCAGTACCGGGACTAGCACAGATACGCAGTATTTT	CASSTGTSTDTQYF
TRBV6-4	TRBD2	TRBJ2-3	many	TGTGCCAGCAGTGAAGGCGGGGGGGCCGCAGATACGCAGTATTTT	CASSEGGGAADTQYF
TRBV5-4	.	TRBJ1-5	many	TGTGCCAGCAGCCTGGAGGGCGTCAATCAGCCCCAGCATTTT	CASSLEGVNQPQHF
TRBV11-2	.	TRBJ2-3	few	TGTGCCAGCAGGCATTTTAGGAAGGGTCGAGATACGCAGTATTTT	CASRHFRKGRDTQYF
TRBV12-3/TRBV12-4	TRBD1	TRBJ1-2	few	TGTGCCAGCAGCCTCAGGGGGCATGACTATGGCTACACCTTC	CASSLRGHDYGYTF